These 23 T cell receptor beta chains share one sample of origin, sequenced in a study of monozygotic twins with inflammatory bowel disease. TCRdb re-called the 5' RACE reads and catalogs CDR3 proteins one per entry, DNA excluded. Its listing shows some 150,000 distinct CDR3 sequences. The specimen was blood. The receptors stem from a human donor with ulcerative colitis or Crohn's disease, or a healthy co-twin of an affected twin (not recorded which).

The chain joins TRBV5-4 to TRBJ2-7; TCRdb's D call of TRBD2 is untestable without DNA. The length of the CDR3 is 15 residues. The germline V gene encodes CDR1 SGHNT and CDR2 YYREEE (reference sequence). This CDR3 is CASSLELAGVYEQYF. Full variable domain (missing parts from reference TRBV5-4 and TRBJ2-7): ETGVTQSPTHLIKTRGQQVTLRCSSQSGHNTVSWYQQALGQGPQFIFQYYREEENGRGNFPPRFSGLQFPNYSSELNVNALELDDSALYLCASSLELAGVYEQYFGPGTRLTVT.

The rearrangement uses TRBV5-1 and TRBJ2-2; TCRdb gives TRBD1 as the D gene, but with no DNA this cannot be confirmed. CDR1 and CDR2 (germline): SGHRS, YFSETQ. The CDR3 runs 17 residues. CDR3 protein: CASSIHGAGGSTGELFF.

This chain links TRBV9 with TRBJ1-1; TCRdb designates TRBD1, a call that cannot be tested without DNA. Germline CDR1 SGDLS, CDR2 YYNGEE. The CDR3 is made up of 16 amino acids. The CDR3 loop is CASSVEPGPPNTEAFF.

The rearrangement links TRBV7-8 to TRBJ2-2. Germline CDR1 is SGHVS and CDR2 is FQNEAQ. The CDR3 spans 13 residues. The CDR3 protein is CASSFGLGGELFF.

Here the CDR3 reads CAWTLFGNTEAFF. V is TRBV30 and J is TRBJ1-1; TCRdb designates TRBD1, a call that cannot be tested without DNA. This CDR3 region has 13 residues. Looked up from germline, CDR1 is GTSNPN and CDR2 is SVGIG (reference sequence).

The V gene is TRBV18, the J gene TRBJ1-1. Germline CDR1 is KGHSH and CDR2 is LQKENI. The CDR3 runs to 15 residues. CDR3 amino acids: CASSYRGGMNTEAFF.

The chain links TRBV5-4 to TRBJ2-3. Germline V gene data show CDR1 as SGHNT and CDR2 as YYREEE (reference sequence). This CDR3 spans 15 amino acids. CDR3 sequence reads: CASSLAAGFTDTQYF.

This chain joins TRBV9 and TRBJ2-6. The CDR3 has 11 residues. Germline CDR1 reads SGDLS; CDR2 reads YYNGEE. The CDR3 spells CASSAENVLTF.

This CDR3 is CASSFGGQPQHF. The chain uses TRBV7-9 and TRBJ1-5; no DNA is available, so the TRBD1 call from TCRdb remains unchecked. This CDR3 contains 12 residues. The germline V gene encodes CDR1 SEHNR and CDR2 FQNEAQ (reference sequence).

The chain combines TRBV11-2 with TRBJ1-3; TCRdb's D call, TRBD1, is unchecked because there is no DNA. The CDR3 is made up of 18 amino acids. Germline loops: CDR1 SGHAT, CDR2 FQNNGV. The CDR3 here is CASSSYRGQGISGNTIYF.

The CDR3 loop reads CAGGRLAGGAGELFF. This chain connects TRBV5-5 to TRBJ2-2; the TRBD2 assignment by TCRdb is unverifiable without DNA. Germline CDR1 and CDR2: SGHKS and YYEKEE (reference sequence). The CDR3 is made up of 15 amino acids.

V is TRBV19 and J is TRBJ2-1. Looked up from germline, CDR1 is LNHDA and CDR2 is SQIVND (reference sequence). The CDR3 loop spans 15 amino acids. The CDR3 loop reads CASSIIIHSYNEQFF.

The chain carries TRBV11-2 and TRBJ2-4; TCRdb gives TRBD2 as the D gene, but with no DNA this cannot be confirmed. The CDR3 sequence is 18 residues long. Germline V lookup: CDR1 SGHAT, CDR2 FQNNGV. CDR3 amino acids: CASSAPWISGRVQDIQYF.

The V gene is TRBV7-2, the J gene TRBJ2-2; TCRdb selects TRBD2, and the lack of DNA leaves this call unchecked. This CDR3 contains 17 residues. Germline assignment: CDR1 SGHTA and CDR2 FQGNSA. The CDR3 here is CASSLVSSGRASGELFF.

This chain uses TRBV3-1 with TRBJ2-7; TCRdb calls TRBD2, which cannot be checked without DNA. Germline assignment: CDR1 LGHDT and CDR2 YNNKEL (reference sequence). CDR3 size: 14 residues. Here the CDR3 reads CASSHSGRGPEQYF.

CDR3 loop: CSVVSPNYGYTF. The chain is built from TRBV29-1 and TRBJ1-2. This CDR3 is built from 12 residues. The germline V gene has CDR1 SQVTM and CDR2 ANQGSEA.

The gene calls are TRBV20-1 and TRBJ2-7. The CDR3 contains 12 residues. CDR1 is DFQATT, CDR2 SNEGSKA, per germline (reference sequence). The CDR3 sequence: CSARVSVYEQYF.

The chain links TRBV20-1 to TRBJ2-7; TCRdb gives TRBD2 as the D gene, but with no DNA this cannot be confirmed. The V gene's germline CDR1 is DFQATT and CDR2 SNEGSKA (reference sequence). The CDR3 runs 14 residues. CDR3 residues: CSARFSGKPYEQYF.

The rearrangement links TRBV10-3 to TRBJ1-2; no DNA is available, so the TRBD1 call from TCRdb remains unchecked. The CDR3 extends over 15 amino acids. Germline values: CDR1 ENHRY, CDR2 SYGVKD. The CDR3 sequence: CAISESGQGINGYTF.

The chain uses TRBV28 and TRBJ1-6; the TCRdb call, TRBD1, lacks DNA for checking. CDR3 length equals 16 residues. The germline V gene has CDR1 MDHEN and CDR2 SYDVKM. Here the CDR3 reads CASSYGRGQGASPLHF.

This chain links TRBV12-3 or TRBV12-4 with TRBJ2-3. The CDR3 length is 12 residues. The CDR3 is CASSLGTNTQYF.

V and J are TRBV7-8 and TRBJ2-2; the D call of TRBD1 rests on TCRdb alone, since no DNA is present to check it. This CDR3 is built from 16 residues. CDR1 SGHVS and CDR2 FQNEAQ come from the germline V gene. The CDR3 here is CASSRGQGVNTGELFF. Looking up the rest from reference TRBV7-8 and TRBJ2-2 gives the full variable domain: GAGVSQSPRYKVAKRGQDVALRCDPISGHVSLFWYQQALGQGPEFLTYFQNEAQLDKSGLPSDRFFAERPEGSVSTLKIQRTQQEDSAVYLCASSRGQGVNTGELFFGEGSRLTVL.

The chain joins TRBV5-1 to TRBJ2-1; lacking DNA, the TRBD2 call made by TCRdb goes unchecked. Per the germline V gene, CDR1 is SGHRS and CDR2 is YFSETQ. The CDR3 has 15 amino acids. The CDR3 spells CASSPGTSDYNEQFF.